This T cell receptor (beta chain) is from a study of cytomegalovirus exposure and HLA in healthy donors. Study outcomes and limitations: The study put 150 to 200 TCR beta chains on its list as cytomegalovirus-associated.

Comment on this clone: Its antigen remains unknown.

PCR involved 60 Vbeta and 13 Jbeta primers. Only in-frame clones appear in the TCRdb table, and some are missing; sequencing was by immunoSEQ multiplex PCR. This repertoire shows some 110,000 clones, approximately 81% found once; its top ten account for 3.9%. The germline gives CDR1 MNHNS, CDR2 SASEGT. The CDR3 runs 14 residues. V was cut by 3 bases and J by 4 bases, with 12 bases left in between. V and J are TRBV6-1 and TRBJ2-5; possibly TRBD1 for D (6 bases). This receptor was obtained from a woman between 25 and 40 years old in good health and CMV-seronegative. Source material: PBMCs. The chain's CDR3 is CASSEGAGTETQYF. The DNA for the CDR3 is TGTGCCAGCAGTGAGGGGGCAGGGACAGAGACCCAGTACTTC.